By its share, the clone carrying this TCR beta chain is medium-sized. Antigen unknown. This sample was included in a study of immune heterogeneity within non-small cell lung tumors. Multiplex PCR amplified TCR beta CDR3 with 32 V and 13 J primers. TCRdb recomputed calls from the multiplex PCR reads with MiXCR, one row per CDR3 protein. The data contain about 2,600 distinct CDR3 sequences, roughly a quarter of them singletons. Bulk tumor genomic DNA was the template, and each sample received around 650 ng. Multiple widely separated biopsies were taken from each primary tumor at surgery. Patients went through curative surgery, and their non-small cell lung cancer was untreated and newly diagnosed. Trimming left V 3 bases short and J 4 bases short, with 9 bases between. Looked up from germline, CDR1 is MDHEN and CDR2 is SYDVKM. The CDR3 is 13 amino acids. Study findings and constraints: Different patients shared few of their high-frequency T-cell receptor beta clonotypes.

The clonotype comes from a man aged 50-60 years with non-small cell lung cancer. The specimen sequenced was lung tumor tissue. The chain joins TRBV28 to TRBJ1-1; no clear D. CDR3 bases: TGTGCCAGCAGTTTCGGGCTCCTCACTGAAGCTTTCTTT. Its translation is CASSFGLLTEAFF.